Detailed here is one TCR beta chain. Its antigen is unidentified. Selected positively for CCR7 and CD45RO-negative, naive CD8 cells excluded terminally differentiated effector memory CD45RA+ cells. These data are taken from a study of shared clonotypes between healthy human individuals. Original data processing: Filtering was not the same, since immunoSEQ gave junction-only sequences without quality scores. Clones were sequenced by immunoSEQ multiplex PCR, and TCRdb holds only the in-frame ones, with some missing. V and J calls plus clone size are reproduced from that table; the DNA served to infer D and trimming. The sample holds 1.5 million to 2.5 million clones, about 95% seen once. Germline CDR1 and CDR2: LNHDA and SQIVND (reference sequence). The CDR3 loop spans 15 amino acids. The J segment lost 3 bases and the V segment lost 9 bases, leaving 8 bases of the junction unmatched. Overall study findings and caveats: Generally, naive subsets (rather than memory subsets) showed larger estimated richness. Non-shared clonotypes had lower generation probabilities than clonotypes shared by all four sorted-subset donors.

The receptor was isolated from a man between 18 and 35 years old in good health. The specimen sequenced was naive CD8+ T cells sorted from blood. The rearrangement links TRBV19 to TRBJ1-6; 7 bases align to TRBD1. CDR3 bases: TGTGCCAGCTCTAGGGACAGCAACTATAATTCACCCCTCCACTTT. Its protein product is CASSRDSNYNSPLHF. Full variable domain (rest looked up from reference TRBV19 and TRBJ1-6): DGGITQSPKYLFRKEGQNVTLSCEQNLNHDAMYWYRQDPGQGLRLIYYSQIVNDFQKGDIAEGYSVSREKKESFPLTVTSAQKNPTAFYLCASSRDSNYNSPLHFGNGTRLTVT.